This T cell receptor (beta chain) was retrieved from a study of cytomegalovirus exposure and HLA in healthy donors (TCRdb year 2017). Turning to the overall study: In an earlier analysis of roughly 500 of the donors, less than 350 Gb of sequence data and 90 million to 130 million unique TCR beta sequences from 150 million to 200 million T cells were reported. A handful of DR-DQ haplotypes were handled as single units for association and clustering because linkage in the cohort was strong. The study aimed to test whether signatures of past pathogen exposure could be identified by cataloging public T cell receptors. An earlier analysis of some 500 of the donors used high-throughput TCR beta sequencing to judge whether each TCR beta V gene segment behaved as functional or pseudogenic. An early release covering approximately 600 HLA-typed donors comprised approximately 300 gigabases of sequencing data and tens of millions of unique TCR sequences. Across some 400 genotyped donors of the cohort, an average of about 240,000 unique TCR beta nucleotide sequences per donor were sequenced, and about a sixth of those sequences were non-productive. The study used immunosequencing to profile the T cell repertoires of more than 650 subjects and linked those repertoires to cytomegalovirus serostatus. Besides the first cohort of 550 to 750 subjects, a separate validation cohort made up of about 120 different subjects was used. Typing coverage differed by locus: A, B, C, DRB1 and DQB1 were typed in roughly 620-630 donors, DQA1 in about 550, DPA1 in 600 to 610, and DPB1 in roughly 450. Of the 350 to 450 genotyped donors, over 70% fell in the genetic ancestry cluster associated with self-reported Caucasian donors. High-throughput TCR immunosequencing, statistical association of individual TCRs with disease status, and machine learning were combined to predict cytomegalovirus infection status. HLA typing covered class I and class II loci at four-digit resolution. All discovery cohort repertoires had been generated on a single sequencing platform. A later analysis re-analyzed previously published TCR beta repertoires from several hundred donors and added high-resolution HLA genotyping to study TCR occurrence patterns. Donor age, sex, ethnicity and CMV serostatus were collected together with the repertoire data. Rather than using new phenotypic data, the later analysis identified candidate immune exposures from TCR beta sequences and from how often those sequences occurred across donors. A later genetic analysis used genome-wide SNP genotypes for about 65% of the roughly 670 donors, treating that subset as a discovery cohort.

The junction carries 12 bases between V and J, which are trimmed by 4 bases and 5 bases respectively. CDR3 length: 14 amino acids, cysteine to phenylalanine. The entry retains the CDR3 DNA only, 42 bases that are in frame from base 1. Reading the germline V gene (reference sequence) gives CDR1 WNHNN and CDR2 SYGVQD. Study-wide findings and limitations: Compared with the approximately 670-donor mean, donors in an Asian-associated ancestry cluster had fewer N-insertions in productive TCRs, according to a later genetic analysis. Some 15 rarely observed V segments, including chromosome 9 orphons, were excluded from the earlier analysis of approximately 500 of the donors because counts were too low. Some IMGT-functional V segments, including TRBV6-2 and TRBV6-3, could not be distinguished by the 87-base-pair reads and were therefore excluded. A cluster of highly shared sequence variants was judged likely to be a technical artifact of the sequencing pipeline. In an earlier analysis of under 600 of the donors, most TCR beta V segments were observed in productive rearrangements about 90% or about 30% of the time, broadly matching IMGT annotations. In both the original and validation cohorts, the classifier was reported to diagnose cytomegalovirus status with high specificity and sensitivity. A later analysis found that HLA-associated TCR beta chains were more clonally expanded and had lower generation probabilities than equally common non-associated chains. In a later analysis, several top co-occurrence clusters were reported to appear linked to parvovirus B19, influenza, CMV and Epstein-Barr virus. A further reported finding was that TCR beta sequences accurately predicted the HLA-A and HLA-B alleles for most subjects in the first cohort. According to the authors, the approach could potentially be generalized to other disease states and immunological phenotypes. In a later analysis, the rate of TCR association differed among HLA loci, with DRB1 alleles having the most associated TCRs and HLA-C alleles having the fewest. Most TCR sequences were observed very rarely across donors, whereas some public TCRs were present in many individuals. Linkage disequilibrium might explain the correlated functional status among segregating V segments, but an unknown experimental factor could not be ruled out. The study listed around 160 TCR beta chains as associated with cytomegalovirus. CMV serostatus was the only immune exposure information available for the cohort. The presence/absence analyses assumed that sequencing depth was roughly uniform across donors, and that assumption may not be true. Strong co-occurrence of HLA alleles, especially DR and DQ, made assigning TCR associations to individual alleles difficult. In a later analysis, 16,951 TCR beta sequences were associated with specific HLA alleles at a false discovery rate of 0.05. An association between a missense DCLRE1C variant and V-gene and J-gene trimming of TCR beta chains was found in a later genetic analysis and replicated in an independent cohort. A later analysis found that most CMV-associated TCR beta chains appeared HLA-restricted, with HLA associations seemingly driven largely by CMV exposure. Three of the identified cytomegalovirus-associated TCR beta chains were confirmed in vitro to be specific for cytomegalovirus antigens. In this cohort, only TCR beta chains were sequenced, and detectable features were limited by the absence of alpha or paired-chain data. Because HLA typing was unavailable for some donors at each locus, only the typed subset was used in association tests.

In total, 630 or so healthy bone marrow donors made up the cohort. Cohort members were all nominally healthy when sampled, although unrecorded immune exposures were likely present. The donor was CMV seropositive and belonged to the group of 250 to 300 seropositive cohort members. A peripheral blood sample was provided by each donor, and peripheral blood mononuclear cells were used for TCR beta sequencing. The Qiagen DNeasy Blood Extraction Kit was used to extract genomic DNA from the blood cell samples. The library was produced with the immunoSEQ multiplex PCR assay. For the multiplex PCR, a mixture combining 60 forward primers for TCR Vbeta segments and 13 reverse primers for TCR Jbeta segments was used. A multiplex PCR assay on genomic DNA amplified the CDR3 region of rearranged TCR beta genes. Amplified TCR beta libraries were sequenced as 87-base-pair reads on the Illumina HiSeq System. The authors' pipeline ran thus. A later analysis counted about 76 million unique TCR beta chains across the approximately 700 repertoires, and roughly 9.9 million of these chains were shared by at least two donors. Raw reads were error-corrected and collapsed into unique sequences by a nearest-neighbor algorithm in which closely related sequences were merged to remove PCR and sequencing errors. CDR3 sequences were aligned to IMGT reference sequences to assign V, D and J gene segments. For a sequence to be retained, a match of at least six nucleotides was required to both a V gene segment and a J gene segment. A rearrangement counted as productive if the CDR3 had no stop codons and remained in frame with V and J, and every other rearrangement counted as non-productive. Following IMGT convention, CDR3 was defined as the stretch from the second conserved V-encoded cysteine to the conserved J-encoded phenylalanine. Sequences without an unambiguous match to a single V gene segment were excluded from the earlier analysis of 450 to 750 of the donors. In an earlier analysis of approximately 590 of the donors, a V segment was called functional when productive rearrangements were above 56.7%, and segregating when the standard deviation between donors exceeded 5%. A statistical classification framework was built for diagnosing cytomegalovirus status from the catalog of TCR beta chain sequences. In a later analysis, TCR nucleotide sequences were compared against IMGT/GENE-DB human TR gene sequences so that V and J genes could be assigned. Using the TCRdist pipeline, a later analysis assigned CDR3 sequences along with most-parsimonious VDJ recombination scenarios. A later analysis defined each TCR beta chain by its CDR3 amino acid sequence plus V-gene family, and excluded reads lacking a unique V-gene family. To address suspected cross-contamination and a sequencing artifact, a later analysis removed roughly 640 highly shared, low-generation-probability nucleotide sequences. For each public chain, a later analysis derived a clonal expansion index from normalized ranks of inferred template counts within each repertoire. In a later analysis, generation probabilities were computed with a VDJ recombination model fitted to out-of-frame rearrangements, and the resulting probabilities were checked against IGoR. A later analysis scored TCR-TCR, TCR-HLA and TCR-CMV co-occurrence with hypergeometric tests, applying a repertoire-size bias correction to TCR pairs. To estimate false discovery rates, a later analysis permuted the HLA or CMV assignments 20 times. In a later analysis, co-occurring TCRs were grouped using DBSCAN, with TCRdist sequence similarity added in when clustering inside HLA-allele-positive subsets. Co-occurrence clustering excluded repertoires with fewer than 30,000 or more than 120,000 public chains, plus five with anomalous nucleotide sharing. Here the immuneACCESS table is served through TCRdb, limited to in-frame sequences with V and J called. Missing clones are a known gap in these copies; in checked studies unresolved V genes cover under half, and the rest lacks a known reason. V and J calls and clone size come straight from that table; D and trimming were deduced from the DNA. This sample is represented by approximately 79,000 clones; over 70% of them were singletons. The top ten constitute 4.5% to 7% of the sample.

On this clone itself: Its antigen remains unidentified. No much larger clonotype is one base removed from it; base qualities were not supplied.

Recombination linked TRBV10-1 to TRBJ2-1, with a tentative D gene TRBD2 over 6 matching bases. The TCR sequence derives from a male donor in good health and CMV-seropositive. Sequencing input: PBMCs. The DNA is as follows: TGCGCCAGCAGTGCCGGGGACTGCCACAATGAGCAGTTCTTC. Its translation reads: CASSAGDCHNEQFF.